These 13 T cell receptor beta chains came from one sample sequenced in a study of OX40 agonist ivuxolimab in advanced cancers. The assay was immunoSEQ multiplex PCR, and TCRdb's table has in-frame clones only and misses some. This sample carries about 45,000 clones, about 80% of them seen once, and the ten largest clones take 10%. The source was CD4+ or CD8+ T cells sorted from blood, collected in a trial of the OX40 agonist ivuxolimab. The receptors were sampled from an adult with an advanced solid tumor such as melanoma, head and neck, liver or kidney cancer.

The J gene is TRBJ2-1, the V gene TRBV5-1; 9 bases are shared with TRBD2. V shed 5 bases, J shed 1 base, and the junction held 1 base outside the gene matches. Germline CDR1 and CDR2: SGHRS and YFSETQ. CDR3 length equals 14 residues. The CDR3 loop is CASSLAGSYNEQFF. The DNA for the CDR3 is TGCGCCAGCAGTCTAGCGGGATCCTACAATGAGCAGTTCTTC. The variable domain in full, completed from reference TRBV5-1 and TRBJ2-1, reads KAGVTQTPRYLIKTRGQQVTLSCSPISGHRSVSWYQQTPGQGLQFLFEYFSETQRNKGNFPGRFSGRQFSNSRSEMNVSTLELGDSALYLCASSLAGSYNEQFFGPGTRLTVL.

This clone was detected only a few times. V gene TRBV28 combines with J gene TRBJ2-3, with unresolved D. Looked up from germline, CDR1 is MDHEN and CDR2 is SYDVKM. V lost 2 bases to trimming and J lost 4 bases, with 10 bases between them. The CDR3 contains 14 residues. The CDR3 nucleotides are TGTGCCAGCAGTTTAGCCGACTCGTCAGATACGCAGTATTTT. It yields the protein CASSLADSSDTQYF.

The V gene is TRBV10-2, the J gene TRBJ2-6; 8 bases match TRBD1. The J segment lost 2 bases and the V segment lost 4 bases, leaving 1 base of the junction unmatched. This CDR3 is built from 15 residues. Per germline, CDR1 WSHSY and CDR2 SAAADI. CDR3 nucleotides: TGCGCCAGCAGTGGGACAGGGACTGGGGCCAACGTCCTGACTTTC. Protein sequence: CASSGTGTGANVLTF.

The chain recombines TRBV28 with TRBJ1-5, with TRBD1 identical over 7 bases. Germline values: CDR1 MDHEN, CDR2 SYDVKM. The CDR3 sequence is 16 residues long. V shed 6 bases and J 0 bases; nucleotides not matched to a gene: 8. The CDR3 here is CASRPSGGDSNQPQHF. The CDR3 coding sequence is TGTGCCAGCAGACCCTCAGGGGGAGATAGCAATCAGCCCCAGCATTTT.

The V and J genes are TRBV6-6 and TRBJ2-5; D is possibly TRBD1 (5 bases). The CDR3 runs 13 residues. With 7 bases removed from V and 3 bases from J, the gap between germline ends came to 12 bases. Germline-derived CDR1 and CDR2 are MNHNY and SVGAGI (reference sequence). CDR3 in amino acids: CASNWGREETQYF. CDR3 sequence (DNA): TGTGCCAGCAACTGGGGCAGGGAAGAGACCCAGTACTTC.

The chain couples TRBV15 to TRBJ1-2; D ambiguous. Trimming removed 0 bases at V and 0 bases at J, with 5 bases between. Germline V gene lookup returns CDR1 LNHNV and CDR2 YYDKDF (reference sequence). The CDR3 sequence is 14 residues long. The chain's CDR3 is CATSREPSNYGYTF. The CDR3 DNA sequence: TGTGCCACCAGCAGAGAACCCTCTAACTATGGCTACACCTTC.

V usage is TRBV5-1 and J usage is TRBJ1-3, with a possible D match to TRBD1 (5 bases). This CDR3 is 15 amino acids long. The V end lost 2 bases, the J end lost 2 bases, and 11 bases lay between the germline ends. Germline CDR1 is SGHRS and CDR2 is YFSETQ. In DNA, the CDR3 is TGCGCCAGCAGCTTTACCGGGACTACTGGAAACACCATATATTTT. This gives the protein CASSFTGTTGNTIYF.

This chain links TRBV2 with TRBJ1-5, with TRBD1 matching 7 bases. Germline V lookup: CDR1 SNHLY, CDR2 FYNNEI. V shed 7 bases and J 3 bases; nucleotides not matched to a gene: 9. This CDR3 has 15 residues. For the CDR3, the DNA is TGTGCCAGCAATAGGGACAGCCCGTACAATCAGCCCCAGCATTTT. Translating it yields CASNRDSPYNQPQHF.

The genes are TRBV10-3 and TRBJ2-2, with TRBD2 matching over 12 bases. The CDR3 has 18 amino acids. V lost 4 bases and J lost 2; bases outside the gene matches: 8. CDR1 and CDR2 from the germline V gene are ENHRY and SYGVKD. Here the CDR3 DNA reads TGTGCCATCAGTGGGTCGACTAGCGGGAGCGGTAACACCGGGGAGCTGTTTTTT. Amino acids: CAISGSTSGSGNTGELFF.

The gene calls are TRBV4-3 and TRBJ1-3, with D uncertain. The CDR3 spans 15 residues. Per the germline V gene, CDR1 is LGHNA and CDR2 is YSLEER. Trimming shortened V by 1 base and J by 0 bases, and 7 bases separated the two germline ends. CDR3: CASSQGAFSGNTIYF. CDR3 DNA sequence: TGCGCCAGCAGCCAAGGAGCTTTCTCTGGAAACACCATATATTTT.

Comments on this clone: The junction and the germline gene differ at one end; a read error may be behind it. This specimen includes other DNA sequences encoding the same CDR3. V gene TRBV10-3 combines with J gene TRBJ1-1; TRBD1 might be the D (5 bases). This CDR3 contains 15 residues. CDR1 and CDR2 (germline): ENHRY, SYGVKD. Written as DNA, the CDR3 is TGTGCCATCAGCCAAACCCCGACCATTGGGGCTGAAGCCTTCTTT. Translation: CAISQTPTIGAEAFF.

The chain carries TRBV11-2 and TRBJ1-4, with a tentative D call TRBD1 (6 bases). Trimming removed 0 bases from V and 2 bases from J, with 7 bases in between. This CDR3 region has 15 residues. The germline V gene encodes CDR1 SGHAT and CDR2 FQNNGV. The DNA for the CDR3 is TGTGCCAGCAGCTTAGACAGGGGTACTAATGAAAAACTGTTTTTT. Its protein product is CASSLDRGTNEKLFF.

This chain uses TRBV9 with TRBJ1-4; D gene unclear. The CDR3 sequence is 13 residues long. CDR1 is SGDLS, CDR2 YYNGEE, per germline. Trimming removed 0 bases at V and 4 bases at J, with 4 bases between. The CDR3 DNA sequence: TGTGCCAGCAGCGTAGGGGGTAATGAAAAACTGTTTTTT. Amino acids: CASSVGGNEKLFF.